This TCR beta chain was recovered during a study of shared clonotypes between healthy human individuals. The repertoire was sequenced with immunoSEQ multiplex PCR; TCRdb's copy has only in-frame clones and lacks some. The profile shows approximately 2.5 million clones, approximately 94% of them singletons. The germline CDR1 and CDR2 sequences are MGHDK and SYGVNS. The CDR3 contains 16 residues. The V segment lost 6 bases and the J segment 3 bases; nucleotides outside the gene matches: 10. The V and J genes are TRBV25-1 and TRBJ1-4; TRBD1 matches at 7 bases. This sequence originates from a man aged 18 to 29 in good health. Sequences were obtained from naive CD4+ T cells sorted from blood. Sample subset: CD45RA+ positively selected. CDR3 sequence: CASSLDRVTPNEKLFF. The DNA for the CDR3 is TGTGCCAGCAGCCTTGACAGGGTGACACCTAATGAAAAACTGTTTTTT.